The 20 T cell receptor beta chains listed next were all sequenced from one sample in a study of blood T cells in healthy people across ages. PCR was performed a second time for about 7 to 11 cycles using a sample-barcoded 5' primer and a J-beta primer mix. TCRdb recomputed calls from the 5' RACE reads with MiXCR, one row per CDR3 protein. Of about a million distinct CDR3 sequences listed, roughly half are singletons. Sequenced input: blood. Receptor source: a woman aged 55-69 years in good health.

This clonotype appeared a few times. The chain carries TRBV9 and TRBJ2-5; 8 positions agree with TRBD2. Germline assignment: CDR1 SGDLS and CDR2 YYNGEE. Unmatched junction bases numbered 9, after V lost 4 bases and J lost 4 bases. The CDR3 is 15 amino acids. The CDR3 nucleotides read TGTGCCAGCAGCCCCGGGACTAGTCGGATAGAGACCCAGTACTTC. It encodes CASSPGTSRIETQYF.

This clonotype was seen once. V usage is TRBV20-1 and J usage is TRBJ2-1; D might be TRBD2 (5 bases). Germline V gives CDR1 DFQATT, CDR2 SNEGSKA (reference sequence). The V and J ends lost 1 base and 3 bases respectively, with 10 bases between them. The CDR3 has 14 residues. The CDR3 region is CSARVSGNYNEQFF. For the CDR3, the DNA is TGCAGTGCTAGAGTTTCCGGGAACTACAATGAGCAGTTCTTC.

The chain is built from TRBV3-1 and TRBJ2-5; the D gene is possibly TRBD2 (5 bases). The CDR3 sequence is 16 residues long. Germline V gene sequence: CDR1 LGHDT, CDR2 YNNKEL (reference sequence). The V end lost 0 bases, the J end lost 3 bases, and 14 bases lay between the germline ends. Here the CDR3 reads CASSQDGPPGKETQYF. CDR3 sequence (DNA): TGTGCCAGCAGCCAAGATGGTCCCCCGGGGAAAGAGACCCAGTACTTC.

The chain has TRBV6-5 and TRBJ2-5, with TRBD2 identical over 9 bases. V lost 2 bases and J lost 2; bases outside the gene matches: 3. Germline V gene sequence: CDR1 MNHEY, CDR2 SVGAGI. This CDR3 contains 15 residues. CDR3 coding DNA: TGTGCCAGCAGTTACCGACTAGCGGCACAAGAGACCCAGTACTTC. As protein: CASSYRLAAQETQYF.

The chain recombines TRBV28 with TRBJ1-2; unclear D gene. The CDR3 totals 14 residues. V was pared by 2 bases and J by 3 bases, with 10 bases between. Germline-derived CDR1 and CDR2 are MDHEN and SYDVKM. CDR3 nucleotide sequence: TGTGCCAGCAGTTTAAGTTTGACGGACTATGGCTACACCTTC. This codes for CASSLSLTDYGYTF.

Only one count was recorded for this clonotype. The rearrangement links TRBV27 to TRBJ1-1; tentative D call: TRBD1 (6 bases). Germline assignment: CDR1 MNHEY and CDR2 SMNVEV (reference sequence). The CDR3 has 12 amino acids. Between the trimmed V and J ends, which lost 3 bases and 6 bases, there was a span of 8 bases. CDR3 nucleotides: TGTGCCAGCAGTTTGGCAGGGGCTGAAGCTTTCTTT. Amino acid sequence: CASSLAGAEAFF.

This clonotype was observed a few times. The CDR3 loop reads CASSLQNNQPQHF. The CDR3 bases are TGTGCCAGCAGTTTACAAAACAATCAGCCCCAGCATTTT. This chain links TRBV12-3 or TRBV12-4 with TRBJ1-5; D uncertain. The V gene lost 2 bases and the J gene lost 3 bases, with 5 bases spanning the gap. This CDR3 is 13 amino acids long.

This chain connects TRBV28 to TRBJ2-1, with 8 positions matching TRBD2. Unmatched junction bases numbered 9, after V lost 1 base and J lost 7 bases. This CDR3 contains 16 residues. Germline-derived CDR1 and CDR2 are MDHEN and SYDVKM. The CDR3 loop is CASSLSSGSVSNEQFF. The CDR3 DNA reads TGTGCCAGCAGTTTATCCAGCGGGAGTGTTAGTAATGAGCAGTTCTTC.

CDR3 loop: CASSYSRDVYEQYF. The CDR3 coding sequence is TGTGCCAGCAGTTACTCTAGGGATGTCTACGAGCAGTACTTC. The V gene is TRBV6-6, the J gene TRBJ2-7; no reliable D call. The V end lost 0 bases, the J end lost 3 bases, and 9 bases lay between the germline ends. The germline CDR1 and CDR2 sequences are MNHNY and SVGAGI (reference sequence). The CDR3 length is 14 residues.

Note on this clonotype: With a much larger clone just one base away, this may be a read error. The chain uses TRBV4-3 and TRBJ2-3, with D uncertain. Germline lookup yields CDR1 LGHNA and CDR2 YSLEER. The CDR3 totals 13 residues. CDR3 protein: CTSSHDRRDTQYF. As DNA, the CDR3 is TGCACCAGCAGCCACGACCGTCGGGATACGCAGTATTTT.

The rearrangement uses TRBV10-3 and TRBJ2-1; D unresolved. The V end was cut by 0 bases, the J end by 0 bases, with 9 bases between. The CDR3 contains 16 residues. The V gene's germline CDR1 is ENHRY and CDR2 SYGVKD. The CDR3 is CAISESPGLSYNEQFF. CDR3 nucleotide sequence: TGTGCCATCAGTGAGTCGCCGGGCCTCTCCTACAATGAGCAGTTCTTC.

Only a few counts were recorded for this clonotype. The gene calls are TRBV18 and TRBJ2-1; D is unresolved. This CDR3 comprises 17 residues. The V and J ends lost 1 base and 0 bases respectively, with 13 bases between them. CDR1 is KGHSH and CDR2 is LQKENI in the germline V gene. In DNA, the CDR3 is TGTGCCAGCTCACCACGGTCAGGTTCCTACTCCTACAATGAGCAGTTCTTC. This sequence encodes CASSPRSGSYSYNEQFF. The full variable domain, in which reference TRBV18 and TRBJ2-1 provide the parts outside the CDR3, is NAGVMQNPRHLVRRRGQEARLRCSPMKGHSHVYWYRQLPEEGLKFMVYLQKENIIDESGMPKERFSAEFPKEGPSILRIQQVVRGDSAAYFCASSPRSGSYSYNEQFFGPGTRLTVL.

This clonotype was counted between two and nine times. The chain couples TRBV29-1 to TRBJ2-1, with 8 bases aligning to TRBD2. The CDR3 has 15 residues. From germline, CDR1 is SQVTM and CDR2 ANQGSEA. Trimming took 7 bases from V and 7 from J; bases not matched to a gene: 15. The CDR3 sequence: CSGDALAGGLNEQFF. The CDR3 coding sequence is TGCAGCGGAGACGCCCTAGCGGGTGGACTAAATGAGCAGTTCTTC.

The genes are TRBV7-2 and TRBJ2-7; 10 bases map to TRBD2. The germline V gene has CDR1 SGHTA and CDR2 FQGNSA. The CDR3 contains 17 residues. Germline trimming cut 0 bases from V and 3 bases from J; bases unmatched to any gene: 8. Here the CDR3 reads CASSLAHLAGVGYEQYF. For the CDR3, the DNA is TGTGCCAGCAGCTTAGCGCACCTAGCGGGAGTGGGCTACGAGCAGTACTTC.

This clonotype was observed at least ten times. V gene TRBV4-1 combines with J gene TRBJ2-7; 10 bases map to TRBD1. The V segment lost 4 bases and the J segment 7 bases; nucleotides outside the gene matches: 4. The CDR3 covers 13 residues. The germline V gene has CDR1 MGHRA and CDR2 YSYEKL. The CDR3 region is CASSRDRGKEQYF. CDR3 sequence (DNA): TGCGCCAGCAGCCGGGACAGGGGAAAAGAGCAGTACTTC.

The J gene is TRBJ2-5, the V gene TRBV20-1; D gene uncertain. Trimming left V 7 bases short and J 11 bases short, with 17 bases between. The germline gives CDR1 DFQATT, CDR2 SNEGSKA (reference sequence). The length of the CDR3 is 11 residues. The DNA for the CDR3 is TGCAGTGGACTTTCGTACAATGAGCAGTACTTC. Residues: CSGLSYNEQYF.

This chain uses TRBV12-3 or TRBV12-4 with TRBJ1-4; TRBD1 might be the D (6 bases). The CDR3 is 16 amino acids. V shed 6 bases and J shed 8 bases, with 22 bases lying between them. CDR3 DNA: TGTGCCAGCAGAGCCACAGGGTTAGAGTCTAGCGAAAAACTGTTTTTT. Residues: CASRATGLESSEKLFF.

The chain joins TRBV5-1 to TRBJ2-3, with D tentatively TRBD1 (6 bases). Germline-derived CDR1 and CDR2 are SGHRS and YFSETQ. V dropped 2 bases and J dropped 1 base, with 14 bases sitting between them. This CDR3 spans 16 amino acids. The CDR3 sequence: CASSLQGRRGTDTQYF. CDR3 DNA sequence: TGCGCCAGCAGCTTACAGGGACGAAGAGGCACAGATACGCAGTATTTT. The full variable domain, completed using reference TRBV5-1 and TRBJ2-3, is KAGVTQTPRYLIKTRGQQVTLSCSPISGHRSVSWYQQTPGQGLQFLFEYFSETQRNKGNFPGRFSGRQFSNSRSEMNVSTLELGDSALYLCASSLQGRRGTDTQYFGPGTRLTVL.

The J gene is TRBJ1-2, the V gene TRBV14; the match to TRBD1 covers 9 bases. Germline-derived CDR1 and CDR2 are SGHDN and FVKESK. The CDR3 covers 13 residues. Unmatched junction bases numbered 6, after V lost 6 bases and J lost 7 bases. The CDR3 loop is CASRQQGARGYTF. The CDR3, as DNA: TGTGCCAGCAGACAACAGGGGGCGCGTGGCTACACCTTC. Full variable domain (remainder filled in from reference TRBV14 and TRBJ1-2): EAGVTQFPSHSVIEKGQTVTLRCDPISGHDNLYWYRRVMGKEIKFLLHFVKESKQDESGMPNNRFLAERTGGTYSTLKVQPAELEDSGVYFCASRQQGARGYTFGSGTRLTVV.

V is TRBV3-1 and J is TRBJ2-7, with TRBD2 matching over 8 bases. Trimming took 1 base from V and 0 from J; bases not matched to a gene: 5. CDR3 size: 16 residues. Per germline, CDR1 LGHDT and CDR2 YNNKEL (reference sequence). The CDR3 spells CASSQVAGTSSYEQYF. The DNA of the CDR3 is TGTGCCAGCAGCCAAGTGGCGGGGACTAGCTCCTACGAGCAGTACTTC.